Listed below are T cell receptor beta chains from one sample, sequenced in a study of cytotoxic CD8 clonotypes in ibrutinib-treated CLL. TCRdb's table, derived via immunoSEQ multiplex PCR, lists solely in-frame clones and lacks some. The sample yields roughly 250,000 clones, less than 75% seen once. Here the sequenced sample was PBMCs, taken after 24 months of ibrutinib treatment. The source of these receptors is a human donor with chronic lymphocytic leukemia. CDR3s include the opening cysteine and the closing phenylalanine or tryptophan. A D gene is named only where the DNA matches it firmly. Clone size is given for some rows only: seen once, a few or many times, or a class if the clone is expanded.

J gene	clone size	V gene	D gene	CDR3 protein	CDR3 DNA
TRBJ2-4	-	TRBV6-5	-	CASSSQDSIQYF	TGTGCCAGCAGTTCTCAAGATAGCATTCAGTACTTC
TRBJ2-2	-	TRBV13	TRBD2	CASSPVPGLAGGTGELFF	TGTGCCAGCAGCCCCGTCCCGGGACTAGCGGGAGGCACCGGGGAGCTGTTTTTT
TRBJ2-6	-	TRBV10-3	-	CAIRGIQGGSGANVLTF	TGTGCCATCAGGGGGATCCAGGGGGGCTCTGGGGCCAACGTCCTGACTTTC
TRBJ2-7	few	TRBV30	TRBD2	CAWSVTTSGNGQYF	TGTGCCTGGAGTGTAACCACTAGCGGGAACGGGCAGTACTTC
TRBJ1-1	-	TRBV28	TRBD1	CASSPSRGLRSTEAFF	TGTGCCAGCAGTCCGAGCAGGGGGCTTCGGAGCACTGAAGCTTTCTTT
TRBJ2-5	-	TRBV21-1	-	CARAASGRFETQYF	TGTGCCAGGGCTGCTAGCGGGAGATTCGAGACCCAGTACTTC
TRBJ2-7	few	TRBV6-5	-	CASRSGYEQYF	TGTGCCAGCCGCTCCGGGTACGAGCAGTACTTC
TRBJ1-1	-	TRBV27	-	CASSRRALGNTEAFF	TGTGCCAGCAGTCGCCGGGCCTTAGGGAACACTGAAGCTTTCTTT
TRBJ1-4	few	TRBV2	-	CASSARLVTNEKLFF	TGTGCCAGCAGTGCCCGCCTGGTAACTAATGAAAAACTGTTTTTT
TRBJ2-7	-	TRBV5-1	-	CASSLGGEGEQYF	TGCGCCAGCAGCTTAGGAGGGGAAGGAGAGCAGTACTTC
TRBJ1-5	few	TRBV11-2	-	CASSLDGSANQPQHF	TGTGCCAGCAGCTTAGACGGGTCAGCTAATCAGCCCCAGCATTTT
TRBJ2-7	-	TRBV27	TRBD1	CASSRGTGAYEQYF	TGTGCCAGCAGTCGCGGGACAGGGGCTTACGAGCAGTACTTC
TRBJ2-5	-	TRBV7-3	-	CASSFVEQETQYF	TGTGCCAGCAGCTTTGTAGAACAAGAGACCCAGTACTTC
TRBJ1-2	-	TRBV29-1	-	CSVEDYTGFYGYTF	TGCAGCGTTGAAGATTATACAGGATTCTATGGCTACACCTTC
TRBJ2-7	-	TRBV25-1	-	CASSESNFPYEQYF	TGTGCCAGCAGTGAATCTAACTTCCCCTACGAGCAGTACTTC
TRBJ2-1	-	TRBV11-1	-	CASSLWRAASYNEQFF	TGTGCCAGCAGCTTATGGAGGGCCGCCTCCTACAATGAGCAGTTCTTC
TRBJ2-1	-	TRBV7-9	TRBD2	CASSPTSGRWYNEQFF	TGTGCCAGCAGCCCAACTAGCGGGAGATGGTACAATGAGCAGTTCTTC
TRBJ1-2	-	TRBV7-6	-	CASSEKTEANYGYTF	TGTGCCAGCAGCGAAAAGACAGAAGCTAACTATGGCTACACCTTC
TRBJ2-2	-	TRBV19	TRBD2	CASKRELDTGELFF	TGTGCCAGCAAGCGGGAGTTGGACACCGGGGAGCTGTTTTTT
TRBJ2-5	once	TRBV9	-	CASSVGRNYQETQYF	TGTGCCAGCAGCGTAGGCAGGAACTACCAAGAGACCCAGTACTTC
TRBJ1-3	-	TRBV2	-	CASSGGRSSGNTIYF	TGTGCCAGCAGTGGAGGGCGGAGCTCTGGAAACACCATATATTTT
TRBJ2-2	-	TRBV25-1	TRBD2	CASSALAANTGELFF	TGTGCCAGCAGTGCGCTAGCGGCGAACACCGGGGAGCTGTTTTTT
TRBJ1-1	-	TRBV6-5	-	CASTTGAAAFF	TGTGCCAGCACCACCGGGGCTGCAGCTTTCTTT
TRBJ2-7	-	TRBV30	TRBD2	CAWSAPVSGTDEQYF	TGTGCCTGGAGTGCTCCTGTTAGCGGGACCGACGAGCAGTACTTC
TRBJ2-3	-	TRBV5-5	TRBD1	CASSLWTGPPYF	TGTGCCAGCAGCTTGTGGACAGGCCCCCCGTATTTT
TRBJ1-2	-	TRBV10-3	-	CAISENTAYGYTF	TGTGCCATCAGTGAAAACACAGCCTATGGCTACACCTTC
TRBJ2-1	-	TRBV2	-	CASSLLPYNEQFF	TGTGCCAGCAGTCTACTTCCCTACAATGAGCAGTTCTTC
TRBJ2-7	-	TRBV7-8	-	CASSFRRAEQYF	TGTGCCAGCAGCTTTAGGCGGGCCGAGCAGTACTTC
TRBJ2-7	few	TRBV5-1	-	CASSLRGGEQYF	TGCGCCAGCAGCTTGCGAGGGGGCGAGCAGTACTTC
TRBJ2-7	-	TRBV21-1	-	CASSKSMGTITYEQYF	TGTGCCAGCAGCAAATCAATGGGGACTATTACCTACGAGCAGTACTTC
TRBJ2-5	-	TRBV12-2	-	CASRLGGGGRGETQYF	TGTGCAAGTCGCCTCGGGGGGGGAGGTCGCGGAGAGACCCAGTACTTC
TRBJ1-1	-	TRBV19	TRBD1	CATTQGVNTEAFF	TGTGCCACAACCCAGGGGGTGAACACTGAAGCTTTCTTT
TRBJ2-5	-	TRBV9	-	CASSSGWETQYF	TGTGCCAGCAGCTCCGGATGGGAGACCCAGTACTTC
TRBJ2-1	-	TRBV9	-	CASSGVADYNEQFF	TGTGCCAGCAGCGGGGTAGCGGACTACAATGAGCAGTTCTTC
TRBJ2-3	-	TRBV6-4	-	CASSLEVGTDTQYF	TGTGCCAGCAGCCTCGAGGTAGGGACAGATACGCAGTATTTT
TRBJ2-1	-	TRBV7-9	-	CASSRMQMQFF	TGTGCCAGCAGCCGTATGCAGATGCAGTTCTTC
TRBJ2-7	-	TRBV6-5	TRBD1	CASSPDRGAYEQYF	TGTGCCAGCAGCCCGGACAGGGGTGCCTACGAGCAGTACTTC
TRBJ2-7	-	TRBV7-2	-	CASSLARDSYEQYF	TGTGCCAGCAGCTTAGCCCGAGATTCCTACGAGCAGTACTTC
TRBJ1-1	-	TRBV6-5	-	CASTNTRVNTEAFF	TGTGCCAGCACCAACACCAGGGTGAACACTGAAGCTTTCTTT
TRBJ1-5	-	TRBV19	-	CASGGVGQPQHF	TGTGCCTCGGGAGGGGTTGGTCAGCCCCAGCATTTT
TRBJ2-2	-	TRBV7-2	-	CASSLALVGIGTGELFF	TGTGCCAGCAGCTTAGCTTTGGTCGGCATCGGCACCGGGGAGCTGTTTTTT